A single sample gave rise to the 31 T cell receptor beta chains below, sequenced in a study of T-cell memory formation after mild COVID-19 (dated by TCRdb to the early 2020s). Libraries were prepared through 5' RACE. Sequenced using an Illumina NovaSeq 6000. Clones were called with MiXCR by TCRdb after fastp trimmed the public reads at Q25, and only in-frame beta chains were retained. Records with the same CDR3 protein are collapsed into one entry carrying the most frequent genes and DNA. In all, the sample holds fewer than 300,000 distinct CDR3 sequences, and roughly a sixth of those were seen once. Together, the top ten hold 22% of the sample. Sequencing was done on a sample of PBMCs or a T cell subset sorted from them (not recorded which). The receptors were sampled from a man younger than 35 who had mild COVID-19 (a few samples of this study predate the infection). The sample titles of this study are shuffled in the database, so cell type and time point are left out; the donor was told from shared clones.

This clonotype was observed a handful of times. The chain recombines TRBV20-1 with TRBJ1-2; D remains unclear. Germline V gene data show CDR1 as DFQATT and CDR2 as SNEGSKA (reference sequence). The CDR3 contains 12 residues. Trimming shortened V by 5 bases and J by 1 base, and 8 bases separated the two germline ends. The CDR3 sequence: CSAVGSNYGYTF. CDR3 DNA sequence: TGCAGTGCTGTCGGTAGTAACTATGGCTACACCTTC.

This clonotype was observed a handful of times. The V call is TRBV6-5, the J call TRBJ1-1; D call uncertain. The V and J ends lost 2 bases and 3 bases respectively, with 4 bases between them. CDR3 size: 12 residues. CDR1 and CDR2 from the germline V gene are MNHEY and SVGAGI. Here the CDR3 reads CASSYGDTEAFF. The CDR3 DNA sequence: TGTGCCAGCAGTTACGGGGACACTGAAGCTTTCTTT.

V is TRBV5-1 and J is TRBJ2-7; tentative D call: TRBD1 (5 bases). This CDR3 has 17 residues. The V end was cut by 2 bases, the J end by 0 bases, with 18 bases between. Germline-derived CDR1 and CDR2 are SGHRS and YFSETQ. The CDR3 DNA reads TGCGCCAGCAGCTTTGGCCCTAGGGGATCAAGCTCCTACGAGCAGTACTTC. This codes for CASSFGPRGSSSYEQYF.

This clonotype was detected only a few times. The genes are TRBV7-3 and TRBJ2-5; D unresolved. The CDR3 length is 13 residues. V lost 4 bases, J lost 5 bases, and 11 bases lay in between. CDR1 is SGHTA and CDR2 is FQGTGA in the germline V gene. CDR3 DNA sequence: TGTGCCAGCAGCTGGACCCCTGGGGAGACCCAGTACTTC. Its protein is CASSWTPGETQYF. Using reference TRBV7-3 and TRBJ2-5 for the parts outside the CDR3, the full variable domain is GAGVSQTPSNKVTEKGKYVELRCDPISGHTALYWYRQSLGQGPEFLIYFQGTGAADDSGLPNDRFFAVRPEGSVSTLKIQRTERGDSAVYLCASSWTPGETQYFGPGTRLLVL.

The chain recombines TRBV7-2 with TRBJ1-1, with D hard to call. V lost 6 bases to trimming and J lost 8 bases, with 13 bases between them. The CDR3 is 12 residues long. Germline V gene lookup returns CDR1 SGHTA and CDR2 FQGNSA. The CDR3 sequence is CASRENWREAFF. For the CDR3, the DNA is TGTGCCAGCAGGGAGAACTGGAGAGAAGCTTTCTTT. Filled out from reference TRBV7-2 and TRBJ1-1, the complete variable domain reads GAGVSQSPSNKVTEKGKDVELRCDPISGHTALYWYRQSLGQGLEFLIYFQGNSAPDKSGLPSDRFSAERTGGSVSTLTIQRTQQEDSAVYLCASRENWREAFFGQGTRLTVV.

The chain uses TRBV18 and TRBJ1-2; TRBD1 might be the D (5 bases). The germline gives CDR1 KGHSH, CDR2 LQKENI. Trimming removed 3 bases at V and 8 bases at J, with 19 bases between. The CDR3 has 15 residues. The CDR3 spells CASSPLSEGARGYTF. Written as DNA, the CDR3 is TGTGCCAGCTCACCCCTTTCCGAAGGGGCCAGAGGCTACACCTTC.

This clonotype has just a few counts. The V call is TRBV29-1, the J call TRBJ2-1; 12 bases agree with TRBD1. CDR1 is SQVTM, CDR2 ANQGSEA, per germline. There are 13 residues in the CDR3. Trimming took 7 bases from V and 7 from J; bases not matched to a gene: 5. CDR3 residues: CSAGQGAGNEQFF. In DNA, the CDR3 is TGCAGCGCGGGACAGGGGGCGGGGAATGAGCAGTTCTTC.

This clonotype has more than one count but fewer than ten. The chain couples TRBV21-1 to TRBJ2-1; TRBD2 is taken as the D call from the table, unchecked against the DNA. TRBV21-1 is classified as a pseudogene. The CDR3 totals 15 residues. The CDR3 nucleotides read TGTGCCAGCAGCGTAAAGTGGCTAGCGCTCAATGAGCAGTTCTTC. Translating it yields CASSVKWLALNEQFF.

V gene TRBV4-1 combines with J gene TRBJ2-1; 8 bases are shared with TRBD1. The CDR3 has 12 amino acids. Germline assignment: CDR1 MGHRA and CDR2 YSYEKL. The V gene end was trimmed by 8 bases and the J gene end by 10 bases; junction bases not matched to a gene: 7. Written as DNA, the CDR3 is TGCGCCAGCCGGACAGGGAGGAGCGAGCAGTTCTTC. It translates to CASRTGRSEQFF.

This clonotype appeared a few times. This chain connects TRBV5-5 to TRBJ1-6; maybe TRBD1 (6 bases). This CDR3 has 21 amino acids. Germline CDR1 reads SGHKS; CDR2 reads YYEKEE (reference sequence). V gave up 4 bases and J gave up 10 bases, with 36 bases separating them. The CDR3 nucleotides are TGTGCCAGCAGCAGGACCCCGACCGCGGACAGTGGGGTGGTGGATATCTCACCCCTCCACTTT. Translated, it gives CASSRTPTADSGVVDISPLHF.

For the CDR3, the DNA is TGTGCCACCAGTGACTCGAGGGCCTACTATGGCTACACCTTC. This translates into CATSDSRAYYGYTF. This chain links TRBV24-1 with TRBJ1-2; D unresolved. Germline-derived CDR1 and CDR2 are KGHDR and SFDVKD. V lost 4 bases to trimming and J lost 3 bases, with 11 bases between them. This CDR3 comprises 14 residues.

This clonotype appeared a few times. The V call is TRBV2, the J call TRBJ2-5; maybe TRBD1 (5 bases). There are 13 residues in the CDR3. Germline CDR1 is SNHLY and CDR2 is FYNNEI. Trimming took off 8 bases at V and 1 base at J, with 11 bases between the two ends. Here the CDR3 DNA reads TGTGCCAGCGAAGTAGGGGTCCAAGAGACCCAGTACTTC. Protein: CASEVGVQETQYF.

This clonotype was seen a few times. The rearrangement uses TRBV12-3 or TRBV12-4 and TRBJ1-6; D not certain. There are 16 residues in the CDR3. With 2 bases removed from V and 4 bases from J, the gap between germline ends came to 12 bases. The CDR3 loop reads CASSLIERYYNSPLHF. CDR3 DNA: TGTGCCAGCAGTTTAATCGAGAGGTATTATAATTCACCCCTCCACTTT.

The chain uses TRBV6-4 and TRBJ2-2; no definite D call. The ends were cut back, 1 base at V and 7 bases at J, with 1 base in the middle. CDR1 and CDR2 (germline): MRHNA, SNTAGT. This CDR3 region has 11 residues. The CDR3 coding sequence is TGTGCCAGCAGTGACTTCGGGGAGCTGTTTTTT. Protein: CASSDFGELFF.

This chain joins TRBV11-2 and TRBJ1-5; 7 nucleotides agree with TRBD1. Germline CDR1 SGHAT, CDR2 FQNNGV. This CDR3 comprises 14 residues. Unmatched junction bases numbered 8, after V lost 5 bases and J lost 7 bases. Written as DNA, the CDR3 is TGTGCCAGCAGCGCAGAGGGGGCTGGACAGCCCCAGCATTTT. Encoded protein: CASSAEGAGQPQHF.

The genes are TRBV4-1 and TRBJ1-5, with 8 bases fitting TRBD1. Germline assignment: CDR1 MGHRA and CDR2 YSYEKL. Unmatched junction bases numbered 6, after V lost 6 bases and J lost 11 bases. This CDR3 comprises 12 residues. CDR3 region: CASSYSGGTQHF. DNA for the CDR3: TGCGCCAGCAGTTACTCAGGGGGCACCCAGCATTTT.

This clonotype was seen a handful of times. V gene TRBV9 combines with J gene TRBJ2-7, with D possibly matching TRBD2 (5 bases). Germline loops: CDR1 SGDLS, CDR2 YYNGEE. There are 13 residues in the CDR3. V was clipped by 3 bases and J by 6 bases, with 13 bases between them. CDR3 DNA sequence: TGTGCCAGCAGCGCCCGCGGGTCTTGCGAGCAGTACGTC. Translating gives CASSARGSCEQYV.

The table lists this clonotype with many counts. The gene calls are TRBV6-5 and TRBJ2-7; 7 bases line up with TRBD2. CDR3 size: 13 residues. V gave up 4 bases and J gave up 6 bases; unmatched junction bases: 6. Germline V CDR1 and CDR2: MNHEY, SVGAGI. CDR3 residues: CASSFFWGGEQYF. The CDR3 DNA sequence: TGTGCCAGCAGTTTTTTCTGGGGGGGCGAGCAGTACTTC.

The rearrangement links TRBV18 to TRBJ1-3; D might be TRBD1 (6 bases). This CDR3 is built from 16 residues. V lost 2 bases to trimming and J lost 0 bases, with 11 bases between them. Germline loops: CDR1 KGHSH, CDR2 LQKENI. This CDR3 reads CASSPAGAYSGNTIYF. As DNA, the CDR3 is TGTGCCAGCTCACCAGCAGGGGCCTACTCTGGAAACACCATATATTTT.

The gene calls are TRBV5-1 and TRBJ1-1, with TRBD1 matching 8 bases. From germline, CDR1 is SGHRS and CDR2 YFSETQ. CDR3 length equals 15 residues. The J segment lost 4 bases and the V segment lost 3 bases, leaving 8 bases of the junction unmatched. CDR3 amino acids: CASSSTGDRFTEAFF. CDR3 DNA: TGCGCCAGCAGCTCGACAGGGGATCGATTCACTGAAGCTTTCTTT.

This clonotype was seen many times. This chain links TRBV5-1 with TRBJ2-1; 11 bases fit TRBD2. The CDR3 is 16 residues long. Per the germline V gene, CDR1 is SGHRS and CDR2 is YFSETQ. Trimming cost V 1 base and J 5 bases; bases outside gene matches: 5. CDR3 sequence: CASSLTLAGGNNEQFF. The CDR3 region has the DNA TGCGCCAGCAGCTTGACGCTAGCGGGGGGCAACAATGAGCAGTTCTTC. Variable domain in full (rest from reference TRBV5-1 and TRBJ2-1): KAGVTQTPRYLIKTRGQQVTLSCSPISGHRSVSWYQQTPGQGLQFLFEYFSETQRNKGNFPGRFSGRQFSNSRSEMNVSTLELGDSALYLCASSLTLAGGNNEQFFGPGTRLTVL.

This clonotype appeared a few times. V is TRBV12-3 or TRBV12-4 and J is TRBJ2-5, with D tentatively TRBD2 (5 bases). CDR3 length: 13 residues. V was clipped by 4 bases and J by 5 bases, with 11 bases between them. The CDR3 DNA follows: TGTGCCAGCAGTTCAAATAGCGTGGAGACCCAGTACTTC. Its protein product is CASSSNSVETQYF.

This clonotype was picked up a small number of times. The chain carries TRBV27 and TRBJ2-1; D unresolved. Germline-derived CDR1 and CDR2 are MNHEY and SMNVEV (reference sequence). This CDR3 contains 16 residues. Trimming removed 6 bases from V and 5 bases from J, with 20 bases in between. CDR3 loop: CASSFLPLQANNEQFF. The CDR3 DNA reads TGTGCCAGCAGCTTTCTACCCCTACAAGCGAACAATGAGCAGTTCTTC.

The V call is TRBV27, the J call TRBJ1-1; D is uncertain. Germline CDR1 MNHEY, CDR2 SMNVEV (reference sequence). The length of the CDR3 is 13 residues. V lost 6 bases and J lost 3, with 11 bases in between. Written as DNA, the CDR3 is TGTGCCAGCAGCCGCATTGGGGACACTGAAGCTTTCTTT. This encodes CASSRIGDTEAFF.

Comment on this clonotype: Germline and junction disagree at one end, which may indicate a read error. The V call is TRBV7-7, the J call TRBJ2-1; D is possibly TRBD1 (5 bases). CDR3 length equals 14 residues. In germline, CDR1 is SSHAT, CDR2 FNYEAQ (reference sequence). In DNA form, the CDR3 reads TGTGCTAGCAGCTCGACGGACATTTCTGATGAGCAGTTCTTC. Amino acid sequence: CASSSTDISDEQFF.

This clonotype was seen a handful of times. The chain links TRBV12-3 or TRBV12-4 to TRBJ2-1, with 7 bases lining up with TRBD1. CDR3 length: 12 residues. V was pared by 6 bases and J by 9 bases, with 5 bases of the junction left unmatched. CDR3 sequence reads: CASRSTGREQFF. CDR3 DNA sequence: TGTGCCAGCAGATCGACAGGGCGTGAGCAGTTCTTC.

The chain joins TRBV5-1 to TRBJ1-4; D possibly corresponds to TRBD1 (6 bases). The germline gives CDR1 SGHRS, CDR2 YFSETQ. This CDR3 contains 13 residues. V was cut by 4 bases and J by 8 bases, with 12 bases left in between. Here the CDR3 DNA reads TGCGCCAGCAGCCCAGGGGCAGGAGAAAAACTGTTTTTT. Its translation: CASSPGAGEKLFF.

The chain employs TRBV5-6 and TRBJ1-4; no clear D. The germline gives CDR1 SGHDT, CDR2 YYEEEE. The CDR3 consists of 16 residues. V lost 1 base and J 0 bases, leaving 10 bases between the germline ends. The CDR3 DNA reads TGTGCCAGCAGCTTGTCACCGGCAGCAACTAATGAAAAACTGTTTTTT. Protein product: CASSLSPAATNEKLFF.

This clonotype was detected a few times. The rearrangement links TRBV7-2 to TRBJ1-1; D gene unclear. Germline V lookup: CDR1 SGHTA, CDR2 FQGNSA. The germline V and J ends were trimmed by 0 bases and 3 bases, with 8 bases remaining between them. The CDR3 has 14 amino acids. In DNA, the CDR3 is TGTGCCAGCAGCTTAGCAGGTTGGGACACTGAAGCTTTCTTT. The encoded protein is CASSLAGWDTEAFF.

The sample holds a few counts of this clonotype. The V call is TRBV7-6, the J call TRBJ2-3; no clear D. The germline V gene encodes CDR1 SGHVS and CDR2 FNYEAQ. The CDR3 is 13 residues long. Between the trimmed V and J ends, which lost 4 bases and 6 bases, there was a span of 11 bases. The CDR3 reads CASSSPPFDTQYF. In DNA form, the CDR3 reads TGTGCCAGCAGCTCCCCTCCCTTTGATACGCAGTATTTT.

The rearrangement joins TRBV10-3 to TRBJ2-7; a possible D gene is TRBD1 (5 bases). The CDR3 length is 16 residues. CDR1 is ENHRY and CDR2 is SYGVKD in the germline V gene. V was clipped by 0 bases and J by 4 bases, with 16 bases between them. CDR3 region: CAISESARADTYEQYV. The CDR3 coding sequence is TGTGCCATCAGTGAGTCAGCCAGGGCAGATACGTACGAGCAGTACGTC.